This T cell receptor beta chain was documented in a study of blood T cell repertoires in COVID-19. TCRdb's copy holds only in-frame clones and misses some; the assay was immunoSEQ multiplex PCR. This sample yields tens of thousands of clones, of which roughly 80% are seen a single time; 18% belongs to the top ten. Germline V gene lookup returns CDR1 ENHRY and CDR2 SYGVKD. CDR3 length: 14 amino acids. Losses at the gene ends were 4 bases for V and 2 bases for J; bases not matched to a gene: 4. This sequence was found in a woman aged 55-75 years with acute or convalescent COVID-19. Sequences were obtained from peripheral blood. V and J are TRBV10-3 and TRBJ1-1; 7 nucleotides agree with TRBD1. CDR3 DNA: TGTGCCATCAGTGTCGACAGGGCAAACACTGAAGCTTTCTTT. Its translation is CAISVDRANTEAFF.